This T cell receptor (beta chain) appears in the sequencing data of a study of blood T cell repertoires in COVID-19. Study-wide background: Nucleic acid was either cDNA or gDNA, and it came from T cells, B-cell-depleted T cells, or PBMCs.

Trimming cost V 5 bases and J 8 bases; bases outside gene matches: 10. The V gene's germline CDR1 is MDHEN and CDR2 SYDVKM. The CDR3 consists of 15 residues. The table came from immunoSEQ multiplex PCR; TCRdb's copy has only in-frame clones and leaves some out. The repertoire holds hundreds of thousands of clones, almost 90% seen once, with 1.7% in the top ten. V and J are TRBV28 and TRBJ2-1; 9 positions match TRBD1. Material: PBMCs or T cells enriched from blood (not recorded which). This clonotype was sampled from a woman aged 18-29 years with acute COVID-19. The CDR3 DNA is TGTGCCAGCAGTCCCCCCGGGACAGGGACCCATGAGCAGTTCTTC. It specifies CASSPPGTGTHEQFF.